The 31 T cell receptor beta chains in this list originate from one sample, sequenced in a study of T cell repertoires in cytomegalovirus infection. MiXCR, run by TCRdb on the reads, gives a single entry per CDR3 protein. Of roughly 990,000 distinct CDR3 sequences listed, roughly a third are singletons. Which antigens these TCRs recognize remains unknown. Source: cultured CD8+ T cells from PBMCs, taken from culture after CMV antigen stimulation. Receptor source: a human donor in good health (CMV status not recorded). Some clones in this sample may be carry-over from other donors' samples.

This clonotype was counted ten times or more. The germline gene is not matched at one end of the junction; a read error may be the cause. V usage is TRBV7-7 and J usage is TRBJ2-1, with D maybe TRBD1 (7 bases). The CDR3 contains 17 residues. Germline CDR1 is SSHAT and CDR2 is FNYEAQ (reference sequence). The CDR3 protein is CASSLGNPGGQYNEQFF. CDR3 nucleotides: TGTGCTAGCAGCTTAGGCAACCCAGGGGGGCAATACAATGAGCAGTTCTTC.

The chain links TRBV6-5 to TRBJ2-1; D tentatively fits TRBD1 or TRBD2 (5 bases each). CDR3 length: 12 residues. Trimming took off 2 bases at V and 10 bases at J, with 9 bases between the two ends. In germline, CDR1 is MNHEY, CDR2 SVGAGI. The CDR3 protein is CASSYPGTEQFF. CDR3 nucleotides: TGTGCCAGCAGTTACCCCGGGACGGAGCAGTTCTTC.

This clonotype was found once. The chain uses TRBV6-2 or TRBV6-3 and TRBJ2-1, with D hard to call. The CDR3 extends over 14 amino acids. Germline V gene data show CDR1 as MNHEY and CDR2 as SVGEGT. Trimming shortened V by 5 bases and J by 8 bases, and 16 bases separated the two germline ends. The CDR3 DNA is TGTGCCAGCAGTCAGGACCCGGCCCCGCATGAGCAGTTCTTC. This encodes CASSQDPAPHEQFF.

This clonotype was found many times. V usage is TRBV7-8 and J usage is TRBJ2-3; 11 bases align to TRBD2. The CDR3 length is 19 residues. Germline V gene data show CDR1 as SGHVS and CDR2 as FQNEAQ. V was pared by 5 bases and J by 1 base, with 14 bases of the junction left unmatched. The CDR3 protein is CASSPRASGGFERTDTQYF. CDR3 sequence (DNA): TGTGCCAGCAGCCCTCGGGCTAGCGGGGGGTTTGAGCGCACAGATACGCAGTATTTT.

This clonotype was counted a few times. The chain combines TRBV27 with TRBJ2-1; 12 bases line up with TRBD1. The CDR3 is 16 amino acids. The V segment lost 6 bases and the J segment 3 bases; nucleotides outside the gene matches: 6. Germline V CDR1 and CDR2: MNHEY, SMNVEV (reference sequence). CDR3 region: CASSQGQGANYNEQFF. CDR3 sequence (DNA): TGTGCCAGCAGCCAGGGACAGGGGGCTAACTACAATGAGCAGTTCTTC.

A few counts support this clonotype. The rearrangement uses TRBV4-2 and TRBJ2-5; 8 nucleotides line up with TRBD1. This CDR3 has 18 residues. The V gene end was trimmed by 3 bases and the J gene end by 0 bases; junction bases not matched to a gene: 12. Germline CDR1 is LGHNA and CDR2 is YNFKEQ. Here the CDR3 reads CASSHPSTGTGYQETQYF. CDR3 nucleotides: TGTGCCAGCAGCCACCCCTCCACCGGGACAGGCTACCAAGAGACCCAGTACTTC.

This clonotype occurred a few times. The chain joins TRBV4-1 to TRBJ1-5; TRBD1 matches at 9 bases. Germline values: CDR1 MGHRA, CDR2 YSYEKL. The CDR3 is made up of 15 amino acids. The trim removed 4 bases at V and 5 bases at J, leaving 6 bases unmatched. The CDR3 here is CASSRGQGEDQPQHF. Written as DNA, the CDR3 is TGCGCCAGCAGCCGGGGACAGGGAGAGGATCAGCCCCAGCATTTT.

This clonotype was seen only a few times. J is TRBJ1-5 and V is TRBV11-1, with D tentatively TRBD1 (6 bases). Trimming shortened V by 7 bases and J by 5 bases, and 12 bases separated the two germline ends. The CDR3 contains 13 residues. CDR1 is SGHAT, CDR2 FQDESV, per germline (reference sequence). In DNA form, the CDR3 reads TGTGCCAGCATGGGGGGCCGAGATCAGCCCCAGCATTTT. It specifies CASMGGRDQPQHF.

The chain couples TRBV27 to TRBJ2-7; 7 nucleotides line up with TRBD2. With 5 bases clipped from V and 2 bases from J, the junction kept 9 bases outside the gene matches. Per the germline V gene, CDR1 is MNHEY and CDR2 is SMNVEV (reference sequence). The CDR3 has 15 residues. CDR3 region: CASSPLGGRTYEQYV. The DNA for the CDR3 is TGTGCCAGCAGTCCCCTCGGGGGGAGAACCTACGAGCAGTACGTC.

The chain combines TRBV7-2 with TRBJ2-7; perhaps TRBD1 as D (5 bases). The CDR3 has 14 amino acids. CDR1 is SGHTA and CDR2 is FQGNSA in the germline V gene. Trimming took 1 base from V and 5 from J, leaving 12 bases between them. The CDR3: CASSLGQGPNEQYF. DNA for the CDR3: TGTGCCAGCAGCTTAGGGCAGGGTCCTAACGAGCAGTACTTC.

V gene TRBV5-1 combines with J gene TRBJ1-1; 7 bases line up with TRBD1. Per germline, CDR1 SGHRS and CDR2 YFSETQ. This CDR3 is built from 17 residues. V trimming: 4 bases; J trimming: 1 base; junction bases outside the gene matches: 13. This chain's CDR3 is CASSESGGPSSNTEAFF. The CDR3 DNA follows: TGCGCCAGCAGCGAATCAGGGGGTCCCTCTTCGAACACTGAAGCTTTCTTT.

This clonotype was found many times. The rearrangement joins TRBV7-2 to TRBJ1-2, with 7 bases fitting TRBD1. The CDR3 covers 13 residues. Trimming cost V 2 bases and J 6 bases; bases outside gene matches: 3. Germline V gene lookup returns CDR1 SGHTA and CDR2 FQGNSA. This CDR3 reads CASSLQGVHGYTF. CDR3 DNA sequence: TGTGCCAGCAGCTTACAGGGGGTCCATGGCTACACCTTC.

The chain uses TRBV28 and TRBJ2-3; 8 nucleotides line up with TRBD2. V lost 10 bases to trimming and J lost 3 bases; unmatched junction nucleotides: 9. Germline CDR1 reads MDHEN; CDR2 reads SYDVKM. This CDR3 is 14 amino acids long. CDR3 sequence reads: CATVLSGATDTQYF. CDR3 DNA: TGTGCCACCGTACTTAGCGGGGCTACAGATACGCAGTATTTT.

This clonotype turned up a few times. This chain connects TRBV28 to TRBJ1-1; no definite D call. This CDR3 spans 13 amino acids. V dropped 7 bases and J dropped 1 base, with 10 bases sitting between them. Germline-derived CDR1 and CDR2 are MDHEN and SYDVKM. The CDR3 is CASTIDKNTEAFF. Here the CDR3 DNA reads TGTGCCAGCACTATCGACAAGAACACTGAAGCTTTCTTT.

In its sample, this clonotype was seen a few times. The rearrangement joins TRBV12-3 or TRBV12-4 to TRBJ1-2; the D is unclear. Trimming left V 5 bases short and J 3 bases short, with 10 bases between. The CDR3 is 13 residues long. The chain's CDR3 is CASSPDGDYGYTF. The CDR3 bases are TGTGCCAGCAGTCCGGACGGAGACTATGGCTACACCTTC.

The chain is built from TRBV12-3 or TRBV12-4 and TRBJ2-7; D is unclear. This CDR3 region has 16 residues. V was cut by 2 bases and J by 3 bases, with 17 bases left in between. The CDR3 here is CASSLTVVGPNYEQYF. The CDR3 DNA reads as TGTGCCAGCAGTTTAACGGTGGTAGGACCCAACTACGAGCAGTACTTC.

The sample holds many counts of this clonotype. This chain uses TRBV11-2 with TRBJ2-5; 7 positions agree with TRBD2. Trimming at V came to 1 base and at J to 4 bases, leaving 6 bases not matched to a gene. Germline CDR1 is SGHAT and CDR2 is FQNNGV. This CDR3 is 15 amino acids long. The CDR3 DNA sequence: TGTGCCAGCAGCTTAGTGGTGGCGGGAGTAGAGACCCAGTACTTC. Translated: CASSLVVAGVETQYF.

The chain couples TRBV20-1 to TRBJ1-2; the D gene is possibly TRBD1 (5 bases). Trimming took 6 bases from V and 2 from J, leaving 22 bases between them. This CDR3 comprises 16 residues. Germline V gene sequence: CDR1 DFQATT, CDR2 SNEGSKA (reference sequence). In DNA form, the CDR3 reads TGCAGTGCCCCGTTCGAACGTCAGGGAGCGAACTATGGCTACACCTTC. The encoded protein is CSAPFERQGANYGYTF.

This chain connects TRBV6-1 to TRBJ1-1, with 8 nucleotides matching TRBD1. The CDR3 totals 17 residues. Germline-derived CDR1 and CDR2 are MNHNS and SASEGT. The J segment lost 1 base and the V segment lost 1 base, leaving 8 bases of the junction unmatched. This chain's CDR3 is CASSEVWAGGTNTEAFF. The CDR3 nucleotides read TGTGCCAGCAGTGAAGTGTGGGCAGGGGGCACGAACACTGAAGCTTTCTTT.

This clonotype has a handful of counts. The V gene is TRBV7-9, the J gene TRBJ2-2, with TRBD2 matching 8 bases. Germline V lookup: CDR1 SEHNR, CDR2 FQNEAQ (reference sequence). The V gene end was trimmed by 5 bases and the J gene end by 0 bases; junction bases not matched to a gene: 8. The length of the CDR3 is 17 residues. CDR3 amino acids: CASSPYGRDSNTGELFF. The DNA for the CDR3 is TGTGCCAGCAGCCCCTACGGGAGGGATTCGAACACCGGGGAGCTGTTTTTT.

J is TRBJ1-2 and V is TRBV19; D may be TRBD1 (5 bases). V lost 7 bases and J 4 bases, leaving 19 bases between the germline ends. Germline lookup yields CDR1 LNHDA and CDR2 SQIVND (reference sequence). This CDR3 is 15 amino acids long. The CDR3 DNA reads TGTGCCAGTACCCTAACGGGACCGACGATCTATGGCTACACCTTC. Amino acid sequence: CASTLTGPTIYGYTF.

The gene calls are TRBV6-6 and TRBJ1-2, with 9 bases matching TRBD1. V dropped 4 bases and J dropped 6; count of bases not matched to a gene: 6. Germline V gene data show CDR1 as MNHNY and CDR2 as SVGAGI (reference sequence). The CDR3 has 14 residues. The CDR3 coding sequence is TGTGCCAGCAGTTTAGGGACAGGGTTGGATGGCTACACCTTC. Residues: CASSLGTGLDGYTF.

The chain has TRBV7-9 and TRBJ1-2; D is possibly TRBD1 (6 bases). The CDR3 totals 16 residues. Germline CDR1 SEHNR, CDR2 FQNEAQ (reference sequence). V was clipped by 4 bases and J by 3 bases, with 18 bases between them. CDR3 sequence: CASSSGEVYPYYGYTF. The CDR3 bases are TGTGCCAGCAGCTCAGGGGAGGTTTACCCATACTATGGCTACACCTTC.

The genes are TRBV7-9 and TRBJ1-1; 9 positions match TRBD1. The CDR3 totals 18 residues. With V trimmed by 1 base and J by 5 bases, 14 bases remained unmatched. Germline CDR1 is SEHNR and CDR2 is FQNEAQ (reference sequence). CDR3 amino acids: CASSLGSLQGALGTEAFF. CDR3 in DNA: TGTGCCAGCAGCTTAGGGTCATTACAGGGGGCATTAGGAACTGAAGCTTTCTTT.

This clonotype appeared a few times. J is TRBJ2-7 and V is TRBV6-4; D not resolved. Germline V gene sequence: CDR1 MRHNA, CDR2 SNTAGT. CDR3 size: 14 residues. Trimming removed 10 bases at V and 0 bases at J, with 16 bases between. CDR3 region: CATCSLESSYEQYV. In DNA form, the CDR3 reads TGTGCCACCTGCTCACTGGAGAGCTCCTACGAGCAGTACGTC.

This clonotype has just one count. J is TRBJ2-1 and V is TRBV9; no clear D. This CDR3 is 16 amino acids long. CDR1 SGDLS and CDR2 YYNGEE come from the germline V gene. V was cut by 0 bases and J by 4 bases, with 14 bases left in between. DNA for the CDR3: TGTGCCAGCAGCGTAGATTTTGGGCTCTCTTACAATGAGCAGTTCTTC. Translation gives CASSVDFGLSYNEQFF.

The chain joins TRBV7-9 to TRBJ2-3; TRBD2 matches at 8 bases. The germline gives CDR1 SEHNR, CDR2 FQNEAQ (reference sequence). After removal of 6 bases from V and 1 base from J, the junction contained 9 bases not matched to a gene. This CDR3 has 16 residues. CDR3 residues: CASRLPGRGGTDTQYF. CDR3 in DNA: TGTGCCAGCAGGCTGCCCGGGCGGGGGGGCACAGATACGCAGTATTTT.

This clonotype showed up just a few times. The chain employs TRBV29-1 and TRBJ2-1, with a weak D call TRBD1 (5 bases). The CDR3 loop spans 15 amino acids. Germline V gene lookup returns CDR1 SQVTM and CDR2 ANQGSEA. The V end lost 5 bases, the J end lost 9 bases, and 23 bases lay between the germline ends. The CDR3 coding sequence is TGCAGCGTTCCCTCGGGCAGGGCCGGTATGGGTGAGCAGTTCTTC. Translating it yields CSVPSGRAGMGEQFF.

The rearrangement uses TRBV27 and TRBJ2-2, with D hard to call. This CDR3 has 14 residues. Germline lookup yields CDR1 MNHEY and CDR2 SMNVEV (reference sequence). V gave up 7 bases and J gave up 4 bases, with 13 bases separating them. The CDR3, as DNA: TGTGCCAGCAAGGGCGGTACCAGCACCGGGGAGCTGTTTTTT. This gives the protein CASKGGTSTGELFF.

The chain uses TRBV12-3 or TRBV12-4 and TRBJ1-5; TRBD1 might be the D (5 bases). V lost 8 bases, J lost 4 bases, and 27 bases lay in between. The CDR3 contains 18 residues. CDR3 sequence reads: CASRPGQGHGEFNQPQHF. CDR3 sequence (DNA): TGTGCCAGCCGCCCAGGGCAGGGCCATGGTGAGTTTAATCAGCCCCAGCATTTT.

This clonotype was observed at least ten times. The V call is TRBV7-2, the J call TRBJ2-2, with 7 bases fitting TRBD1. Germline-derived CDR1 and CDR2 are SGHTA and FQGNSA. CDR3 size: 18 residues. Trimming took 3 bases from V and 3 from J; bases not matched to a gene: 13. This CDR3 is CASSFPSTGVQDTGELFF. The CDR3 nucleotides read TGTGCCAGCAGCTTCCCGTCTACAGGGGTTCAGGACACCGGGGAGCTGTTTTTT.